The 28 T cell receptor beta chains in this list originate from one sample, sequenced in a study of cytomegalovirus exposure and HLA in healthy donors. The primer mix had 60 Vbeta and 13 Jbeta primers. The repertoire was sequenced with immunoSEQ multiplex PCR; TCRdb's copy has only in-frame clones and lacks some. This table holds 150,000 or so clones, approximately 70% found once. What was sequenced was PBMCs. The receptors stem from a woman between 18 and 29 years old in good health and CMV-seronegative.

This clone came up a few times. The J gene is TRBJ1-2, the V gene TRBV2; D may be TRBD1 (5 bases). Germline-derived CDR1 and CDR2 are SNHLY and FYNNEI. The CDR3 totals 14 residues. Trimming took off 8 bases at V and 5 bases at J, with 18 bases between the two ends. CDR3 nucleotides: TGTGCCAGCGGCCAGGGTACCATGAAGTATGGCTACACCTTC. Protein: CASGQGTMKYGYTF.

This clone was picked up a small number of times. The V gene is TRBV27, the J gene TRBJ1-1, with D unclear. With 8 bases removed from V and 4 bases from J, the gap between germline ends came to 20 bases. There are 15 residues in the CDR3. Germline CDR1 reads MNHEY; CDR2 reads SMNVEV (reference sequence). CDR3 DNA sequence: TGTGCCAGCTACGGTATGACAAACAAACGCACTGAAGCTTTCTTT. This sequence encodes CASYGMTNKRTEAFF.

The chain recombines TRBV5-6 with TRBJ1-6, with TRBD1 matching 9 bases. Per the germline V gene, CDR1 is SGHDT and CDR2 is YYEEEE. This CDR3 is built from 16 residues. The V and J ends lost 3 bases and 7 bases, in that order; junction bases with no gene match: 8. CDR3 nucleotides: TGTGCCAGCAGCTACAACAGGGGGCTCGTCAATTCACCCCTCCACTTT. As protein: CASSYNRGLVNSPLHF.

The table lists this clone with a few counts. The V call is TRBV28, the J call TRBJ1-1, with D possibly matching TRBD1 (6 bases). The V end lost 1 base, the J end lost 5 bases, and 14 bases lay between the germline ends. The CDR3 has 15 residues. Germline V lookup: CDR1 MDHEN, CDR2 SYDVKM. The CDR3 nucleotides read TGTGCCAGCAGTTTATATGCAGGGGCGAGGACTGAAGCTTTCTTT. This codes for CASSLYAGARTEAFF. The full variable domain, with the rest looked up from reference TRBV28 and TRBJ1-1, is DVKVTQSSRYLVKRTGEKVFLECVQDMDHENMFWYRQDPGLGLRLIYFSYDVKMKEKGDIPEGYSVSREKKERFSLILESASTNQTSMYLCASSLYAGARTEAFFGQGTRLTVV.

The table lists this clone with a few counts. Germline is not matched at one junction end, which may reflect a read error. The J gene is TRBJ2-2, the V gene TRBV7-9; TRBD1 is a possible D gene (6 bases). Per the germline V gene, CDR1 is SEHNR and CDR2 is FQNEAQ (reference sequence). The CDR3 consists of 16 residues. The CDR3 DNA is TGTTCCAGCAGCCGATTCAGGGGCCTGAACACCGGGGAGCTGTTTTTT. As protein: CSSSRFRGLNTGELFF.

This chain links TRBV6-5 with TRBJ1-2, with D maybe TRBD1 (6 bases). Per germline, CDR1 MNHEY and CDR2 SVGAGI. The V end was cut by 5 bases, the J end by 1 base, with 14 bases between. The CDR3 sequence is 15 residues long. The CDR3 reads CASSTRDKFNYGYTF. CDR3 coding DNA: TGTGCCAGCAGTACAAGGGACAAATTTAACTATGGCTACACCTTC.

The genes are TRBV9 and TRBJ2-2; perhaps TRBD2 as D (5 bases). CDR1 and CDR2 from the germline V gene are SGDLS and YYNGEE. CDR3 size: 16 residues. V lost 3 bases to trimming and J lost 2 bases, with 14 bases between them. The CDR3 bases are TGTGCCAGCAGCGCCCGACTAAACTCTAACACCGGGGAGCTGTTTTTT. Protein: CASSARLNSNTGELFF.

The rearrangement links TRBV2 to TRBJ2-2; D uncertain. CDR1 is SNHLY and CDR2 is FYNNEI in the germline V gene. There are 16 residues in the CDR3. Trimming cost V 2 bases and J 9 bases, with 19 bases left between them. CDR3 sequence (DNA): TGTGCCAGCAGTGAAAGGTGGAGTCAGTATTTAAGGGAGCTGTTTTTT. Translation: CASSERWSQYLRELFF.

This clone came up a few times. At one boundary the junction diverges from the germline segment, which might be a read error. The genes are TRBV7-9 and TRBJ2-1; the D is unclear. The CDR3 has 14 amino acids. Germline assignment: CDR1 SEHNR and CDR2 FQNEAQ (reference sequence). As DNA, the CDR3 is TGTGCCAGCAGCTTAGTAGCCTCCCACAATGAGCAGTTCTTC. Its translation is CASSLVASHNEQFF.

This chain joins TRBV29-1 and TRBJ1-1; TRBD1 matches at 8 bases. With 4 bases clipped from V and 0 bases from J, the junction kept 13 bases outside the gene matches. Germline CDR1 and CDR2: SQVTM and ANQGSEA. The CDR3 covers 17 residues. The CDR3 sequence: CSVVQGARSNMNTEAFF. CDR3 DNA sequence: TGCAGCGTTGTTCAGGGGGCGCGATCTAACATGAACACTGAAGCTTTCTTT.

V usage is TRBV27 and J usage is TRBJ2-2; D possibly corresponds to TRBD1 (5 bases). Trimming removed 2 bases at V and 7 bases at J, with 8 bases between. Germline loops: CDR1 MNHEY, CDR2 SMNVEV (reference sequence). This CDR3 contains 13 residues. The DNA of the CDR3 is TGTGCCAGCAGTTTAGACAGTCTCGGGGAGCTGTTTTTT. It translates to CASSLDSLGELFF.

J is TRBJ2-1 and V is TRBV27; 9 positions match TRBD2. The CDR3 is made up of 15 amino acids. In germline, CDR1 is MNHEY, CDR2 SMNVEV (reference sequence). V lost 7 bases to trimming and J lost 4 bases; unmatched junction nucleotides: 8. The CDR3 DNA is TGTGCCAGCACGCCACTAGCGGGTGTTTACAATGAGCAGTTCTTC. It yields the protein CASTPLAGVYNEQFF.

The V call is TRBV27, the J call TRBJ2-2; TRBD2 matches at 13 bases. Trimming cost V 7 bases and J 7 bases; bases outside gene matches: 6. The CDR3 is 15 amino acids. Germline V lookup: CDR1 MNHEY, CDR2 SMNVEV (reference sequence). The CDR3 here is CASTGLAGVIGELFF. In DNA, the CDR3 is TGTGCCAGCACCGGACTAGCGGGAGTTATCGGGGAGCTGTTTTTT.

This chain links TRBV27 with TRBJ1-1; tentatively, D is TRBD1 (5 bases). The CDR3 totals 11 residues. Per germline, CDR1 MNHEY and CDR2 SMNVEV (reference sequence). Trimming took off 6 bases at V and 11 bases at J, with 13 bases between the two ends. For the CDR3, the DNA is TGTGCCAGCAGCCTAGGGGCATCGGCTTTCTTT. Translated, it gives CASSLGASAFF.

This chain uses TRBV7-2 with TRBJ1-1; TRBD1 might be the D (6 bases). Germline CDR1 SGHTA, CDR2 FQGNSA. The CDR3 is 15 residues long. Trimming removed 8 bases at V and 7 bases at J, with 23 bases between. This chain's CDR3 is CASGTRQVGKGEAFF. In DNA form, the CDR3 reads TGTGCCAGCGGGACTAGACAGGTGGGGAAGGGTGAAGCTTTCTTT.

The V call is TRBV6-5, the J call TRBJ1-1, with a weak D call TRBD1 (6 bases). The CDR3 extends over 15 amino acids. From germline, CDR1 is MNHEY and CDR2 SVGAGI. V was cut by 2 bases and J by 7 bases, with 17 bases left in between. CDR3 coding DNA: TGTGCCAGCAGTTACCTTTACGACAGGTCAGGTGAAGCTTTCTTT. This codes for CASSYLYDRSGEAFF.

This chain joins TRBV6-5 and TRBJ2-3; TRBD2 aligns across 7 bases. Germline CDR1 and CDR2: MNHEY and SVGAGI. V lost 6 bases to trimming and J lost 4 bases; unmatched junction nucleotides: 10. CDR3 size: 15 residues. DNA for the CDR3: TGTGCCAGCAGCACCCGGGAGGCGAAGGCAGATACGCAGTATTTT. Translating it yields CASSTREAKADTQYF.

The chain employs TRBV5-1 and TRBJ1-6, with 7 bases lining up with TRBD1. The germline V gene encodes CDR1 SGHRS and CDR2 YFSETQ. There are 14 residues in the CDR3. V dropped 4 bases and J dropped 6; count of bases not matched to a gene: 4. The CDR3 coding sequence is TGCGCCAGCAGCGAACAGGGGTCTAATTCACCCCTCCACTTT. The encoded protein is CASSEQGSNSPLHF.

This clone turned up a few times. The chain combines TRBV5-8 with TRBJ1-1, with a possible D match to TRBD1 (6 bases). The CDR3 contains 11 residues. Germline loops: CDR1 SGHTS, CDR2 YDEGEE. V was clipped by 9 bases and J by 11 bases, with 17 bases between them. The CDR3 DNA reads as TGTGCCACCGACGGGGGGCCACGGGCTTTCTTT. Protein: CATDGGPRAFF. Drawing the rest from reference TRBV5-8 and TRBJ1-1, the complete variable domain is EAGVTQSPTHLIKTRGQQATLRCSPISGHTSVYWYQQALGLGLQFLLWYDEGEERNRGNFPPRFSGRQFPNYSSELNVNALELEDSALYLCATDGGPRAFFGQGTRLTVV.

This chain joins TRBV7-3 and TRBJ2-1; the match to TRBD2 covers 9 bases. The CDR3 contains 16 residues. Per germline, CDR1 SGHTA and CDR2 FQGTGA. Unmatched junction bases numbered 6, after V lost 4 bases and J lost 2 bases. The CDR3 is CASSSLSSGAYNEQFF. CDR3 bases: TGTGCCAGCAGCTCCCTCTCTAGCGGGGCCTACAATGAGCAGTTCTTC.

V and J are TRBV9 and TRBJ2-5; 7 bases are a match to TRBD2. The better agreement between TRBJ2-7 and the DNA end casts doubt on the J call. This CDR3 spans 16 amino acids. Per the germline V gene, CDR1 is SGDLS and CDR2 is YYNGEE. CDR3 bases: TGTGCCAGCAGCGTATCTCACGGGGGGTTCGGTTACGAGCAGTACTTC. As protein: CASSVSHGGFGYEQYF.

The gene calls are TRBV7-8 and TRBJ1-1; weak D call: TRBD1 (6 bases). CDR1 is SGHVS, CDR2 FQNEAQ, per germline. CDR3 length equals 15 residues. The V end was cut by 5 bases, the J end by 1 base, with 14 bases between. The CDR3 loop reads CASSIQGTRNTEAFF. The CDR3 coding sequence is TGTGCCAGCAGCATACAGGGAACTCGGAACACTGAAGCTTTCTTT.

The chain recombines TRBV19 with TRBJ2-5; D may be TRBD1 (6 bases). CDR3 size: 16 residues. The V end lost 3 bases, the J end lost 5 bases, and 19 bases lay between the germline ends. Germline V gene sequence: CDR1 LNHDA, CDR2 SQIVND (reference sequence). The chain's CDR3 is CASSIKARGPRETQYF. DNA for the CDR3: TGTGCCAGTAGTATCAAAGCCAGGGGACCCCGGGAGACCCAGTACTTC.

This clone was seen once. The chain links TRBV27 to TRBJ2-1; 10 bases map to TRBD1. This CDR3 is built from 18 residues. The germline gives CDR1 MNHEY, CDR2 SMNVEV (reference sequence). After removal of 6 bases from V and 0 bases from J, the junction contained 11 bases not matched to a gene. The CDR3 nucleotides read TGTGCCAGCAGATCCGGGACAGGGGTAGGAGACTCCTACAATGAGCAGTTCTTC. Its translation is CASRSGTGVGDSYNEQFF.

The rearrangement joins TRBV4-3 to TRBJ1-1; TRBD1 is a possible D gene (5 bases). There are 13 residues in the CDR3. Trimming left V 0 bases short and J 10 bases short, with 12 bases between. Germline V gives CDR1 LGHNA, CDR2 YSLEER. CDR3 amino acids: CASSQEGGVGAFF. CDR3 DNA sequence: TGCGCCAGCAGCCAAGAGGGGGGAGTAGGAGCTTTCTTT.

V gene TRBV6-5 combines with J gene TRBJ1-2, with 7 nucleotides matching TRBD1. Per germline, CDR1 MNHEY and CDR2 SVGAGI. This CDR3 has 14 residues. With 2 bases clipped from V and 5 bases from J, the junction kept 5 bases outside the gene matches. This CDR3 is CASSYEATGYGYTF. The CDR3 DNA follows: TGTGCCAGCAGTTACGAGGCGACAGGGTATGGCTACACCTTC.

This clone was detected only once. The J gene is TRBJ2-3, the V gene TRBV19; 7 nucleotides match TRBD2. Germline V gene lookup returns CDR1 LNHDA and CDR2 SQIVND (reference sequence). Losses at the gene ends were 7 bases for V and 1 base for J; bases not matched to a gene: 2. CDR3 size: 13 residues. The CDR3 reads CASKRGGTDTQYF. The CDR3 DNA reads as TGTGCCAGTAAGCGGGGTGGCACAGATACGCAGTATTTT.

V usage is TRBV4-1 and J usage is TRBJ2-3, with 8 bases that match TRBD2. The CDR3 extends over 15 amino acids. V lost 0 bases, J lost 4 bases, and 3 bases stayed unmatched. Germline CDR1 is MGHRA and CDR2 is YSYEKL. As DNA, the CDR3 is TGCGCCAGCAGCCAAGACGGGGGGGGGCCAGATACGCAGTATTTT. Amino acids: CASSQDGGGPDTQYF.